One sample yielded the 11 T cell receptor beta chains listed below, sequenced in a study of blood T cell repertoires in COVID-19. The assay was immunoSEQ multiplex PCR, and TCRdb's table has in-frame clones only and misses some. The table shows some 100,000 clones, with 85% to 90% occurring only once. The sample was peripheral blood. These receptors originate from a man in his fifties with COVID-19, enrolled during active disease.

The chain has TRBV2 and TRBJ2-7, with 7 bases that match TRBD2. The V segment lost 2 bases and the J segment 1 base; nucleotides outside the gene matches: 2. The CDR3 consists of 14 residues. The germline CDR1 and CDR2 sequences are SNHLY and FYNNEI. The CDR3 loop is CASSEWRGSYEQYF. The CDR3 DNA reads TGTGCCAGCAGTGAATGGCGGGGGTCCTACGAGCAGTACTTC.

The chain uses TRBV11-1 and TRBJ1-1; D is perhaps TRBD1 (6 bases). The CDR3 contains 16 residues. Per the germline V gene, CDR1 is SGHAT and CDR2 is FQDESV (reference sequence). Trimming stripped 6 bases from V and 0 bases from J, with 17 bases between. CDR3 sequence reads: CASSPGQSSVNTEAFF. The CDR3 DNA reads TGTGCCAGCAGTCCCGGACAGTCGTCCGTGAACACTGAAGCTTTCTTT.

V gene TRBV19 combines with J gene TRBJ2-1; 9 bases line up with TRBD2. The junction had 8 bases not matched to a gene; V was cut back by 1 base and J by 10 bases. The CDR3 sequence is 15 residues long. Germline V gene sequence: CDR1 LNHDA, CDR2 SQIVND (reference sequence). In nucleotides, the CDR3 is TGTGCCAGTAGTATAGGAGGCGGGGGGGAAGCAGAGCAGTTCTTC. Translating it yields CASSIGGGGEAEQFF.

The chain employs TRBV2 and TRBJ2-2; 13 bases fit TRBD2. J lost 5 bases, V lost 6 bases, and 6 bases had no gene match. The CDR3 is 16 residues long. Germline V CDR1 and CDR2: SNHLY, FYNNEI. The chain's CDR3 is CASRDGLAGVTGELFF. In nucleotides, the CDR3 is TGTGCCAGCAGGGATGGACTAGCGGGGGTGACCGGGGAGCTGTTTTTT. Based on the CDR3 plus reference TRBV2 and TRBJ2-2, the full variable domain is EPEVTQTPSHQVTQMGQEVILRCVPISNHLYFYWYRQILGQKVEFLVSFYNNEISEKSEIFDDQFSVERPDGSNFTLKIRSTKLEDSAMYFCASRDGLAGVTGELFFGEGSRLTVL.

This sequence joins TRBV4-1 and TRBJ1-5; 7 bases are shared with TRBD1. CDR3 length equals 16 residues. Germline lookup yields CDR1 MGHRA and CDR2 YSYEKL. The trim removed 1 base at V and 5 bases at J, leaving 8 bases unmatched. The CDR3 protein is CASSQVKGAGYQPQHF. The DNA for the CDR3 is TGCGCCAGCAGCCAAGTGAAGGGGGCCGGGTATCAGCCCCAGCATTTT.

The rearrangement joins TRBV5-1 to TRBJ2-3; perhaps TRBD1 as D (6 bases). Germline V CDR1 and CDR2: SGHRS, YFSETQ. The V and J ends lost 4 bases and 0 bases respectively, with 12 bases between them. CDR3 length: 15 residues. The CDR3 region is CASSAWDISTDTQYF. The DNA for the CDR3 is TGCGCCAGCAGCGCCTGGGACATTAGCACAGATACGCAGTATTTT.

V is TRBV15 and J is TRBJ1-2, with a possible D match to TRBD1 (6 bases). The V end lost 0 bases, the J end lost 4 bases, and 9 bases lay between the germline ends. CDR1 LNHNV and CDR2 YYDKDF come from the germline V gene (reference sequence). CDR3 length: 14 residues. The CDR3 region is CATSRETGPYGYTF. The CDR3, as DNA: TGTGCCACCAGCAGAGAGACAGGCCCCTATGGCTACACCTTC.

J is TRBJ2-3 and V is TRBV12-2; TRBD2 reflects the table's D call only, with no check against the DNA. TRBV12-2 counts as a pseudogene. The CDR3 has 20 amino acids. The CDR3 is CASRPYAHGLASMRTDTQYF. CDR3 sequence (DNA): TGTGCAAGTCGCCCCTATGCCCACGGACTAGCGAGTATGAGGACAGATACGCAGTATTTT.

This clone occurred once. The chain recombines TRBV5-1 with TRBJ2-4, with 7 bases identical to TRBD2. The V gene end was trimmed by 4 bases and the J gene end by 1 base; junction bases not matched to a gene: 5. This CDR3 comprises 15 residues. CDR1 and CDR2 (germline): SGHRS, YFSETQ. The CDR3 DNA reads as TGCGCCAGCAGCCCACTAGCGATCGCCAAAAACATTCAGTACTTC. This gives the protein CASSPLAIAKNIQYF.

This chain joins TRBV6-6 and TRBJ1-3; D may be TRBD1 (5 bases). This CDR3 contains 16 residues. Trimming took off 2 bases at V and 1 base at J, with 12 bases between the two ends. The V gene's germline CDR1 is MNHNY and CDR2 SVGAGI (reference sequence). The CDR3 region has the DNA TGTGCCAGCAGTTACCTCTCAGGGCGATCTGGAAACACCATATATTTT. Encoded protein: CASSYLSGRSGNTIYF.

The chain links TRBV7-8 to TRBJ2-5; maybe TRBD2 (7 bases). Germline CDR1 is SGHVS and CDR2 is FQNEAQ. This CDR3 is 15 amino acids long. Trimming pared 5 bases from V and 3 bases from J, leaving 16 bases between. DNA of the CDR3: TGTGCCAGCAGCCGAGGGGGGGGGCTGGAAGAGACCCAGTACTTC. It specifies CASSRGGGLEETQYF.